The clone carrying this T cell receptor (beta chain) came up many times. TCRdb's copy holds only in-frame clones and misses some; the assay was immunoSEQ multiplex PCR. The repertoire holds some 50,000 clones, with 70% to 90% as singletons. The CDR3 loop spans 13 amino acids. CDR1 is SNHLY and CDR2 is FYNNEI in the germline V gene. V was clipped by 4 bases and J by 16 bases; unmatched bases: 8. The data were taken from a study of blood T cell repertoires in COVID-19. Sequencing was done on a sample of peripheral blood. The TCR was taken from a man older than 75 with acute or convalescent COVID-19. V usage is TRBV2 and J usage is TRBJ2-1, with 12 bases aligning to TRBD2. As DNA, the CDR3 is TGTGCCAGCAGTGCTTCTAGCGGGGGGGCAGGTTTCTTC. It is translated as CASSASSGGAGFF.